Listed below are T cell receptor beta chains from one sample, sequenced in a study of blood T cell repertoires in COVID-19. The assay was immunoSEQ multiplex PCR, and TCRdb's table has in-frame clones only and misses some. The table shows 59,000 or so clones, with about 76% occurring only once. Sequenced input: peripheral blood. The receptors were sampled from an elderly woman with active or convalescent COVID-19. Both conserved end residues are part of each CDR3. A D gene is named only where the DNA matches it firmly. Size tells how often a clone was seen (once, few, many) or the class of an expanded clone, and some rows leave it out.

d_call: TRBD1
v_call: TRBV10-3
cdr3_length: 13
j_call: TRBJ2-7
clone_size: few
cdr3_aa: CAISDGSTGEQYF
cdr3_nt: TGTGCCATCAGTGACGGGTCGACAGGGGAGCAGTACTTC

d_call: .
v_call: TRBV2
cdr3_length: 14
j_call: TRBJ2-6
clone_size: .
cdr3_aa: CASRQGAGANVLTF
cdr3_nt: TGTGCCAGCAGGCAGGGTGCGGGGGCCAACGTCCTGACTTTC

d_call: TRBD1
v_call: TRBV7-7
cdr3_length: 16
j_call: TRBJ2-1
clone_size: .
cdr3_aa: CASSLGDRGAGVEQFF
cdr3_nt: TGTGCTAGCAGCTTAGGAGACAGGGGGGCTGGGGTTGAGCAGTTCTTC

d_call: .
v_call: TRBV15
cdr3_length: 15
j_call: TRBJ2-5
clone_size: .
cdr3_aa: CATSRVGEKQETQYF
cdr3_nt: TGTGCCACCAGCAGAGTCGGAGAGAAACAAGAGACCCAGTACTTC

d_call: .
v_call: TRBV6-2/TRBV6-3
cdr3_length: 14
j_call: TRBJ2-3
clone_size: .
cdr3_aa: CASSHRQVADTQYF
cdr3_nt: TGTGCCAGCAGTCACAGACAGGTTGCAGATACGCAGTATTTT

d_call: TRBD1
v_call: TRBV6-6
cdr3_length: 13
j_call: TRBJ2-7
clone_size: few
cdr3_aa: CASSQGQGREQYF
cdr3_nt: TGTGCCAGCAGTCAGGGACAGGGGCGCGAGCAGTACTTC

d_call: TRBD1
v_call: TRBV5-6
cdr3_length: 14
j_call: TRBJ1-2
clone_size: .
cdr3_aa: CASSLGQGFGGYTF
cdr3_nt: TGTGCCAGCAGCTTGGGACAGGGGTTTGGTGGCTACACCTTC

d_call: TRBD2
v_call: TRBV5-1
cdr3_length: 15
j_call: TRBJ2-1
clone_size: .
cdr3_aa: CASSPGLAGGNEQFF
cdr3_nt: TGCGCCAGCAGCCCCGGACTAGCGGGGGGGAATGAGCAGTTCTTC

d_call: TRBD1
v_call: TRBV6-2/TRBV6-3
cdr3_length: 14
j_call: TRBJ2-5
clone_size: .
cdr3_aa: CASSYTGGGWTQYF
cdr3_nt: TGTGCCAGCAGTTACACAGGGGGCGGTTGGACCCAGTACTTC

d_call: .
v_call: TRBV18
cdr3_length: 14
j_call: TRBJ1-3
clone_size: .
cdr3_aa: CASSPETEGNTIYF
cdr3_nt: TGTGCCAGCTCACCAGAGACAGAAGGAAACACCATATATTTT

d_call: TRBD1
v_call: TRBV15
cdr3_length: 17
j_call: TRBJ2-5
clone_size: once
cdr3_aa: CATSRGGTDFNQETQYF
cdr3_nt: TGTGCCACCAGCAGAGGGGGGACAGATTTTAACCAAGAGACCCAGTACTTC

d_call: TRBD1
v_call: TRBV24-1
cdr3_length: 16
j_call: TRBJ2-1
clone_size: .
cdr3_aa: CATSDHGQGLWNEQFF
cdr3_nt: TGTGCCACCAGTGATCACGGACAGGGCCTGTGGAATGAGCAGTTCTTC

d_call: .
v_call: TRBV2
cdr3_length: 14
j_call: TRBJ2-7
clone_size: .
cdr3_aa: CASSGTKSSYEQYF
cdr3_nt: TGTGCCAGCAGCGGGACAAAGAGCTCCTACGAGCAGTACTTC

d_call: .
v_call: TRBV27
cdr3_length: 15
j_call: TRBJ2-1
clone_size: once
cdr3_aa: CASSLVGSSYNEQFF
cdr3_nt: TGTGCCAGCAGTTTAGTGGGGAGCTCCTACAATGAGCAGTTCTTC

d_call: TRBD2
v_call: TRBV29-1
cdr3_length: 14
j_call: TRBJ2-7
clone_size: .
cdr3_aa: CSVVSGGSSYEQYF
cdr3_nt: TGCAGCGTTGTATCGGGGGGGAGCTCCTACGAGCAGTACTTC

d_call: TRBD1
v_call: TRBV5-6
cdr3_length: 14
j_call: TRBJ1-6
clone_size: .
cdr3_aa: CASSPDRVNSPLHF
cdr3_nt: TGTGCCAGCAGCCCGGACAGGGTAAACTCACCCCTCCACTTT

d_call: .
v_call: TRBV11-2
cdr3_length: 14
j_call: TRBJ1-6
clone_size: .
cdr3_aa: CASREGLVNSPLHF
cdr3_nt: TGTGCCAGCAGGGAGGGGTTGGTGAATTCACCCCTCCACTTT

d_call: .
v_call: TRBV5-6
cdr3_length: 13
j_call: TRBJ1-2
clone_size: .
cdr3_aa: CASSLGRNYGYTF
cdr3_nt: TGTGCCAGCAGCTTGGGGAGAAACTATGGCTACACCTTC

d_call: TRBD2
v_call: TRBV7-3
cdr3_length: 16
j_call: TRBJ2-1
clone_size: .
cdr3_aa: CASSLSPSGVLGEQFF
cdr3_nt: TGTGCCAGCAGCTTATCCCCTAGCGGGGTACTTGGTGAGCAGTTCTTC

d_call: .
v_call: TRBV11-2
cdr3_length: 14
j_call: TRBJ1-1
clone_size: .
cdr3_aa: CASSLAPVNTEAFF
cdr3_nt: TGTGCCAGCAGCTTAGCCCCCGTGAACACTGAAGCTTTCTTT

d_call: TRBD1
v_call: TRBV4-3
cdr3_length: 15
j_call: TRBJ1-5
clone_size: .
cdr3_aa: CASSQDLQGRQPQHF
cdr3_nt: TGCGCCAGCAGCCAAGACCTACAGGGGCGCCAGCCCCAGCATTTT

d_call: .
v_call: TRBV4-3
cdr3_length: 15
j_call: TRBJ1-2
clone_size: .
cdr3_aa: CASSPGGPSNYGYTF
cdr3_nt: TGCGCCAGCAGCCCAGGAGGGCCGTCTAACTATGGCTACACCTTC

d_call: TRBD2
v_call: TRBV6-5
cdr3_length: 14
j_call: TRBJ2-1
clone_size: .
cdr3_aa: CASGTSGGHNEQFF
cdr3_nt: TGTGCCAGCGGGACTAGCGGGGGACACAATGAGCAGTTCTTC

d_call: TRBD1
v_call: TRBV28
cdr3_length: 15
j_call: TRBJ1-1
clone_size: .
cdr3_aa: CASSRTGGLNTEAFF
cdr3_nt: TGTGCCAGCAGTCGAACAGGGGGCCTGAACACTGAAGCTTTCTTT

d_call: .
v_call: TRBV9
cdr3_length: 14
j_call: TRBJ1-2
clone_size: .
cdr3_aa: CASTLHQSPYGYTF
cdr3_nt: TGTGCCAGCACCCTTCATCAGTCCCCTTATGGCTACACCTTC

d_call: .
v_call: TRBV28
cdr3_length: 14
j_call: TRBJ1-6
clone_size: .
cdr3_aa: CASGSITGHSPLHF
cdr3_nt: TGTGCCAGCGGGTCCATTACGGGTCATTCACCCCTCCACTTT

d_call: .
v_call: TRBV7-2
cdr3_length: 14
j_call: TRBJ1-5
clone_size: once
cdr3_aa: CASSPQGLGQPQHF
cdr3_nt: TGTGCCAGCAGCCCGCAGGGTCTGGGTCAGCCCCAGCATTTT

d_call: TRBD1
v_call: TRBV23-1
cdr3_length: 19
j_call: TRBJ2-7
clone_size: .
cdr3_aa: CASSHTNSGTGLGSYEQYF
cdr3_nt: TGCGCCAGCAGTCATACAAACTCCGGGACAGGGCTTGGATCCTACGAGCAGTACTTC

d_call: .
v_call: TRBV29-1
cdr3_length: 12
j_call: TRBJ1-1
clone_size: .
cdr3_aa: CSVEGWAPEAFF
cdr3_nt: TGCAGCGTTGAAGGTTGGGCCCCAGAAGCTTTCTTT

d_call: .
v_call: TRBV13
cdr3_length: 17
j_call: TRBJ1-1
clone_size: .
cdr3_aa: CASSLRGQRLRETEAFF
cdr3_nt: TGTGCCAGCAGCCTACGAGGGCAGAGATTACGAGAAACTGAAGCTTTCTTT

d_call: TRBD1
v_call: TRBV14
cdr3_length: 13
j_call: TRBJ2-7
clone_size: .
cdr3_aa: CASSHSTGREQYF
cdr3_nt: TGTGCCAGCAGCCATTCGACAGGGCGCGAGCAGTACTTC

d_call: .
v_call: TRBV6-5
cdr3_length: 15
j_call: TRBJ1-6
clone_size: few
cdr3_aa: CASSLQGLGNSPLHF
cdr3_nt: TGTGCCAGCAGCTTACAGGGATTGGGAAATTCACCCCTCCACTTT

d_call: TRBD2
v_call: TRBV15
cdr3_length: 13
j_call: TRBJ2-5
clone_size: .
cdr3_aa: CATSLAGGETQYF
cdr3_nt: TGTGCCACCAGCTTAGCGGGGGGGGAGACCCAGTACTTC

d_call: .
v_call: TRBV4-1
cdr3_length: 16
j_call: TRBJ1-5
clone_size: .
cdr3_aa: CASSQDSVGVVQPQHF
cdr3_nt: TGCGCCAGCAGCCAAGATTCGGTAGGGGTGGTTCAGCCCCAGCATTTT

d_call: TRBD1
v_call: TRBV2
cdr3_length: 15
j_call: TRBJ1-2
clone_size: .
cdr3_aa: CASSEATGGNYGYTF
cdr3_nt: TGTGCCAGCAGTGAAGCGACAGGGGGGAACTATGGCTACACCTTC

d_call: .
v_call: TRBV6-6
cdr3_length: 10
j_call: TRBJ1-1
clone_size: .
cdr3_aa: CACGHREAFF
cdr3_nt: TGTGCCTGCGGGCACCGTGAAGCTTTCTTT

d_call: .
v_call: TRBV7-2
cdr3_length: 15
j_call: TRBJ2-6
clone_size: .
cdr3_aa: CASSLGLSGANVLTF
cdr3_nt: TGTGCCAGCAGCTTAGGTCTCTCTGGGGCCAACGTCCTGACTTTC